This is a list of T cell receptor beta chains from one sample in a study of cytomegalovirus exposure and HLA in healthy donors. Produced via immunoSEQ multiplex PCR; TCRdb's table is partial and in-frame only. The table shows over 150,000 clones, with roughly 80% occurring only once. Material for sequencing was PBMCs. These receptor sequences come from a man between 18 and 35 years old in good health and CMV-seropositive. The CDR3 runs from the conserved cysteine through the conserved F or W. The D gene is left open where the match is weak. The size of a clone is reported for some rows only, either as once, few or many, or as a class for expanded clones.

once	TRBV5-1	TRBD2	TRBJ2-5	CASSLGLAGGQGETQYF	TGCGCCAGCAGCTTGGGACTAGCGGGGGGCCAGGGAGAGACCCAGTACTTC
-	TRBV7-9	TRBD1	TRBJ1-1	CASSTYRGRPEAFF	TGTGCCAGCAGCACATACAGGGGGAGGCCTGAAGCTTTCTTT
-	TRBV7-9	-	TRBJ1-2	CASSNSGANYGYTF	TGTGCCAGCAGCAACTCAGGGGCGAACTATGGCTACACCTTC
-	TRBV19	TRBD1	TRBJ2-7	CASSISAPGQTYEQYF	TGTGCCAGTAGTATTTCTGCCCCGGGACAGACCTACGAGCAGTACTTC
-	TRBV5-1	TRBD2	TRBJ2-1	CASSGTSAHNEQFF	TGCGCCAGCTCAGGGACTAGCGCCCACAATGAGCAGTTCTTC
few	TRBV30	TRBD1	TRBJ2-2	CAWSGVGQGYAGELFF	TGTGCCTGGAGTGGAGTGGGACAGGGGTATGCCGGGGAGCTGTTTTTT
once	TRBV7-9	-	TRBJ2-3	CWLGGTDTQYF	TGTTGGCTAGGCGGCACAGATACGCAGTATTTT
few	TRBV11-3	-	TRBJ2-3	CASSSNTDTQYF	TGTGCCAGCAGCTCTAACACAGATACGCAGTATTTT
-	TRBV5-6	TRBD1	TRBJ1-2	CASSAVGQGYHYTF	TGTGCCAGCAGCGCGGTGGGACAGGGATATCACTACACCTTC
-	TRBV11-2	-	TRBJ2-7	CASSPPGKDEQYF	TGTGCCAGCAGCCCCCCAGGGAAGGACGAGCAGTACTTC
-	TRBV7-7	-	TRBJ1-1	CASRLREGTEAFF	TGTGCCAGCAGACTGAGGGAAGGCACTGAAGCTTTCTTT
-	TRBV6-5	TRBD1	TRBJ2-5	CASAGTGGFQETQYF	TGTGCCAGCGCTGGGACAGGGGGCTTCCAAGAGACCCAGTACTTC
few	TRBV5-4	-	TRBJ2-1	CASSYRANEQFF	TGTGCCAGCAGCTACAGGGCCAATGAGCAGTTCTTC
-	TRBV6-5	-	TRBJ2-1	CASSYGWAGSNNEQFF	TGTGCCAGCAGTTACGGATGGGCGGGCTCCAACAATGAGCAGTTCTTC
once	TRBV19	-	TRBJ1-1	CASTYWGVSNTEAFF	TGTGCCAGTACCTATTGGGGGGTGTCGAACACTGAAGCTTTCTTT
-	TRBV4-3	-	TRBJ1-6	CASSQKTGAIYNSPLHF	TGCGCCAGCAGCCAAAAAACCGGAGCGATCTATAATTCACCCCTCCACTTT
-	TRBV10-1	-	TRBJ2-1	CASNKGGLYNEQFF	TGCGCCAGCAACAAGGGGGGGCTCTACAATGAGCAGTTCTTC